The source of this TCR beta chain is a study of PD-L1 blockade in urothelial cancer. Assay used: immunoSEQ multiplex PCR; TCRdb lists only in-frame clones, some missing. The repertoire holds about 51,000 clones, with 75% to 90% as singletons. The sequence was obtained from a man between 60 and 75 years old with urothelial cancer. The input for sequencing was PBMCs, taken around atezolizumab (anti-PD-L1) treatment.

The CDR3 bases are TGTGCCAGCAGCTCAAGAGACAGGGGCGGCCACGAGCAGTACTTC. This translates into CASSSRDRGGHEQYF. The genes are TRBV7-8 and TRBJ2-7; 8 positions match TRBD1. CDR1 and CDR2 from the germline V gene are SGHVS and FQNEAQ. V lost 4 bases and J lost 5; bases outside the gene matches: 10. The CDR3 is made up of 15 amino acids.